These 19 T cell receptor beta chains share one sample of origin, sequenced in a study of T cells expressing NK-cell markers. With the 5' RACE reads reprocessed, TCRdb shows one record per CDR3 protein and no DNA. This table holds about 450,000 distinct CDR3 sequences. Sequencing used blood T cells: a sorted CD56 or NKG2C T cell subset, CD4+ or CD8+ T cells, or bulk PBMC T cells (not recorded which). The receptors here all came from a woman between 18 and 75 years old in good health.

The V call is TRBV4-2, the J call TRBJ2-5; there is no DNA to check the TCRdb D call of TRBD1. Germline lookup yields CDR1 LGHNA and CDR2 YNFKEQ. The CDR3 consists of 15 residues. CDR3: CASSQIDRGKETQYF.

The chain has TRBV4-3 and TRBJ2-1; TCRdb gives TRBD1 as the D gene, but with no DNA this cannot be confirmed. CDR1 and CDR2 (germline): LGHNA, YSLEER. The CDR3 contains 15 residues. CDR3 region: CASSQVWSGDNEQFF.

The chain uses TRBV20-1 and TRBJ1-6; with no DNA, the TCRdb D assignment of TRBD1 cannot be verified. The CDR3 totals 15 residues. Looked up from germline, CDR1 is DFQATT and CDR2 is SNEGSKA (reference sequence). The CDR3 here is CSARKRDRLGSPLHF.

The genes are TRBV6-1 and TRBJ1-6; the D call from TCRdb, TRBD1, cannot be confirmed without DNA. The germline V gene has CDR1 MNHNS and CDR2 SASEGT. This CDR3 has 16 amino acids. This chain's CDR3 is CASSPRTGTGYSPLHF.

The chain is built from TRBV20-1 and TRBJ2-2; TCRdb lists TRBD1, though no DNA is available to test this call. The CDR3 is made up of 16 amino acids. The germline CDR1 and CDR2 sequences are DFQATT and SNEGSKA (reference sequence). CDR3: CSARDRGRGMDGELFF.

This chain uses TRBV9 with TRBJ2-5. CDR3 length equals 12 residues. The germline V gene encodes CDR1 SGDLS and CDR2 YYNGEE. CDR3 protein: CASSVGSLDQYF.

This chain links TRBV6-1 with TRBJ1-5; TCRdb proposes TRBD1, but this gene call is untestable without DNA. Germline values: CDR1 MNHNS, CDR2 SASEGT. The CDR3 covers 15 residues. CDR3: CASEGRQGVDQPQHF.

This rearrangement joins TRBV4-1 to TRBJ1-2. The germline V gene encodes CDR1 MGHRA and CDR2 YSYEKL. The CDR3 extends over 13 amino acids. Here the CDR3 reads CASSQTRGYGYTF.

The chain employs TRBV19 and TRBJ2-1; TCRdb's D gene call, TRBD2, goes unchecked for lack of DNA. This CDR3 region has 16 residues. Germline V lookup: CDR1 LNHDA, CDR2 SQIVND (reference sequence). The CDR3 sequence: CASSRWTSGENNEQFF. The entire variable domain, with the rest obtained from reference TRBV19 and TRBJ2-1, is as follows: DGGITQSPKYLFRKEGQNVTLSCEQNLNHDAMYWYRQDPGQGLRLIYYSQIVNDFQKGDIAEGYSVSREKKESFPLTVTSAQKNPTAFYLCASSRWTSGENNEQFFGPGTRLTVL.

CDR3 in amino acids: CASSVARGQGVEQYF. The genes are TRBV7-8 and TRBJ2-7; the D call of TRBD2 rests on TCRdb alone, since no DNA is present to check it. Germline lookup yields CDR1 SGHVS and CDR2 FQNEAQ. The CDR3 is made up of 15 amino acids.

The V gene is TRBV18, the J gene TRBJ1-1; TCRdb picks TRBD1, but there is no DNA to check that call. In germline, CDR1 is KGHSH, CDR2 LQKENI. The CDR3 covers 16 residues. CDR3 loop: CASSLYSARDDTEAFF.

This chain uses TRBV7-3 with TRBJ2-1; TCRdb picks TRBD2, but there is no DNA to check that call. This CDR3 is 16 amino acids long. Per the germline V gene, CDR1 is SGHTA and CDR2 is FQGTGA. CDR3 loop: CASSPNLVSSYNEQFF.

The chain recombines TRBV15 with TRBJ2-1; TCRdb returns TRBD2, unconfirmable since there is no DNA. The V gene's germline CDR1 is LNHNV and CDR2 YYDKDF (reference sequence). The CDR3 is 18 amino acids. This CDR3 is CATSVARLAGGSGVVSIF.

The chain is built from TRBV29-1 and TRBJ2-1; there is no DNA to check the TCRdb D call of TRBD1. This CDR3 is built from 12 residues. Per germline, CDR1 SQVTM and CDR2 ANQGSEA. The CDR3 loop reads CSVGTPYNEQFF.

This rearrangement joins TRBV13 to TRBJ1-4. The CDR3 consists of 13 residues. The germline V gene has CDR1 PRHDT and CDR2 FYEKMQ (reference sequence). The chain's CDR3 is CATRRGSNEKLFF.

The V gene is TRBV4-3, the J gene TRBJ2-2. The germline V gene encodes CDR1 LGHNA and CDR2 YSLEER. The CDR3 is 13 residues long. The CDR3 spells CASTDGNTGELFF.

This chain joins TRBV7-2 and TRBJ2-4; the D gene TCRdb calls, TRBD1, cannot be checked with no DNA. Germline loops: CDR1 SGHTA, CDR2 FQGNSA. This CDR3 comprises 12 residues. CDR3 sequence: CASSQSRGFQYF.

This chain joins TRBV20-1 and TRBJ1-5. The length of the CDR3 is 14 residues. Germline V gene data show CDR1 as DFQATT and CDR2 as SNEGSKA (reference sequence). CDR3 protein: CSAILGVGNQPQHF.

The chain carries TRBV7-9 and TRBJ2-7; TCRdb picks TRBD1, but there is no DNA to check that call. The CDR3 has 14 residues. Germline-derived CDR1 and CDR2 are SEHNR and FQNEAQ (reference sequence). CDR3 sequence reads: CASSPTGFFYEQYF.